The source of this T cell receptor beta chain is a study of spatial heterogeneity in lung cancer. TCRdb analysed the 5' RACE reads with MiXCR anew, one entry per CDR3 protein. Altogether 10,000 to 15,000 distinct CDR3 sequences are present, 5.5% to 8.5% being singletons, with the ten largest covering about 3.5%. This clonotype is termed medium-sized. The antigen remains unidentified. Germline CDR1 reads LNHNV; CDR2 reads YYDKDF (reference sequence). The CDR3 length is 17 residues. Trimming took off 1 base at V and 5 bases at J, with 20 bases between the two ends. General study points: The estimated TCR-seq coverage of tumor T cells amounted to around 7% when looking at alpha chains and approximately 12% when looking at beta chains. Intratumoral expanded alpha and beta TCR counts were found to track tumor mutation counts.

Sample time point: sample taken at primary tumor resection. The source is a female donor with early-stage non-small cell lung cancer. The chain recombines TRBV15 with TRBJ2-5, with D perhaps matching TRBD2 (6 bases). The specimen comprised lung tumor tissue, sampled at surgery. This CDR3 reads CATSRVLANQWGETQYF. In nucleotides, the CDR3 is TGTGCCACCAGCAGAGTGCTAGCGAACCAGTGGGGGGAGACCCAGTACTTC.